A single sample is the source of the 22 T cell receptor beta chains below, sequenced in a study of T cells after somatic rescue of genetic block. Data came from immunoSEQ multiplex PCR; TCRdb stores just in-frame clones and leaves some out. In the table there are 9,000 to 10,000 clones, over 70% of which are singletons. Source material: peripheral blood mononuclear cells (PBMCs). The receptors stem from a boy between 5 and 17 years old.

This chain joins TRBV6-1 and TRBJ2-2; 9 bases map to TRBD1. This CDR3 has 16 residues. After removal of 4 bases from V and 1 base from J, the junction contained 4 bases not matched to a gene. Germline values: CDR1 MNHNS, CDR2 SASEGT. The CDR3 loop reads CASSGPGQGNTGELFF. The CDR3 DNA is TGTGCCAGCAGTGGACCGGGACAGGGGAACACCGGGGAGCTGTTTTTT.

Only one count was recorded for this clone. This CDR3 fails to terminate in the conserved phenylalanine or tryptophan, so it likely reflects a read error. The chain joins TRBV4-1 to TRBJ1-2; the match to TRBD1 covers 7 bases. Germline trimming cut 4 bases from V and 7 bases from J; bases unmatched to any gene: 3. The CDR3 is made up of 12 amino acids. The germline V gene encodes CDR1 MGHRA and CDR2 YSYEKL. The CDR3 DNA follows: TGCGCCAGCAGCCCTACAGGGGTTGGCTACACCCTC. Translation: CASSPTGVGYTL.

The chain couples TRBV6-6 to TRBJ2-2, with D unclear. The CDR3 contains 14 residues. Germline V lookup: CDR1 MNHNY, CDR2 SVGAGI (reference sequence). V lost 5 bases and J 1 base, leaving 8 bases between the germline ends. CDR3 protein: CASSSWGNTGELFF. DNA of the CDR3: TGTGCCAGCAGTAGCTGGGGGAACACCGGGGAGCTGTTTTTT.

This sequence joins TRBV27 and TRBJ2-5; 7 positions agree with TRBD1. Trimming at V came to 3 bases and at J to 4 bases, leaving 2 bases not matched to a gene. CDR1 is MNHEY and CDR2 is SMNVEV in the germline V gene (reference sequence). The CDR3 runs to 13 residues. The CDR3 loop reads CASSFRGLETQYF. The CDR3 bases are TGTGCCAGCAGTTTCAGGGGGTTAGAGACCCAGTACTTC.

A few counts support this clone. This chain links TRBV30 with TRBJ1-1; no reliable D call. The CDR3 runs 14 residues. The V gene's germline CDR1 is GTSNPN and CDR2 SVGIG (reference sequence). V was pared by 0 bases and J by 0 bases, with 8 bases between. CDR3 region: CAWSVTLMNTEAFF. The CDR3 nucleotides are TGTGCCTGGAGTGTAACACTTATGAACACTGAAGCTTTCTTT.

The rearrangement joins TRBV27 to TRBJ1-2; 8 nucleotides line up with TRBD1. With 6 bases clipped from V and 8 bases from J, the junction kept 11 bases outside the gene matches. The CDR3 covers 14 residues. From germline, CDR1 is MNHEY and CDR2 SMNVEV (reference sequence). The CDR3 bases are TGTGCCAGCAGAACAGACCTGACAGGGGACGGCTACACCTTC. Protein: CASRTDLTGDGYTF.

The table lists this clone with a few counts. The CDR3 DNA follows: TGTGCCAGCAGTGAATATCCGACAGGGCATGGCTACACCTTC. Its protein is CASSEYPTGHGYTF. The genes are TRBV25-1 and TRBJ1-2; the match to TRBD1 covers 7 bases. This CDR3 has 14 residues. Germline trimming cut 0 bases from V and 6 bases from J; bases unmatched to any gene: 4. The germline gives CDR1 MGHDK, CDR2 SYGVNS.

This clone occurred a few times. The genes are TRBV5-1 and TRBJ2-7, with D perhaps matching TRBD1 or TRBD2 (5 bases each). The CDR3 has 15 amino acids. V was pared by 1 base and J by 6 bases, with 17 bases between. CDR1 SGHRS and CDR2 YFSETQ come from the germline V gene. CDR3 loop: CASSLRPDSSGEQYF. The CDR3 region has the DNA TGCGCCAGCAGCTTGCGCCCCGACAGCAGCGGCGAGCAGTACTTC. Full variable domain (rest looked up from reference TRBV5-1 and TRBJ2-7): KAGVTQTPRYLIKTRGQQVTLSCSPISGHRSVSWYQQTPGQGLQFLFEYFSETQRNKGNFPGRFSGRQFSNSRSEMNVSTLELGDSALYLCASSLRPDSSGEQYFGPGTRLTVT.

The genes are TRBV28 and TRBJ1-3; D remains ambiguous. The CDR3 length is 13 residues. CDR1 and CDR2 (germline): MDHEN, SYDVKM. Trimming removed 2 bases from V and 2 bases from J, with 4 bases in between. The CDR3 DNA reads as TGTGCCAGCAGTTTAGGAGCTGGAAACACCATATATTTT. Protein: CASSLGAGNTIYF.

This clone was detected only once. CDR3 residues: CASSYSWGNYGYTF. In DNA, the CDR3 is TGTGCCAGCAGTTACTCTTGGGGTAACTATGGCTACACCTTC. The chain recombines TRBV6-5 with TRBJ1-2, with D uncertain. This CDR3 contains 14 residues. Germline V gene lookup returns CDR1 MNHEY and CDR2 SVGAGI. V dropped 0 bases and J dropped 1 base, with 6 bases sitting between them.

The rearrangement uses TRBV10-1 and TRBJ2-3; possibly TRBD2 for D (6 bases). Trimming cost V 0 bases and J 4 bases, with 29 bases left between them. Germline-derived CDR1 and CDR2 are WNHNN and SYGVQD (reference sequence). The CDR3 has 21 residues. The CDR3 DNA reads TGCGCCAGCAGTGAGTCGATGGGGGGTGGTTCGGAGCCTCATACGGCAGATACGCAGTATTTT. This sequence encodes CASSESMGGGSEPHTADTQYF.

This chain links TRBV21-1 with TRBJ1-2. TRBV21-1 is listed as a pseudogene. The length of the CDR3 is 13 residues. The CDR3 sequence: CASSDVANYGYTF. The CDR3 DNA follows: TGTGCCAGCAGCGATGTGGCGAACTATGGCTACACCTTC.

The V call is TRBV5-1, the J call TRBJ2-3, with 9 bases lining up with TRBD1. Germline CDR1 is SGHRS and CDR2 is YFSETQ. This CDR3 has 18 amino acids. Germline trimming cut 4 bases from V and 4 bases from J; bases unmatched to any gene: 16. As DNA, the CDR3 is TGCGCCAGCAGCCGATTTCTCTCACAGGGGGCGGTGGCAGATACGCAGTATTTT. Protein sequence: CASSRFLSQGAVADTQYF.

This clone was recorded a few times. The rearrangement joins TRBV27 to TRBJ2-1; 9 nucleotides agree with TRBD2. Trimming took 6 bases from V and 4 from J; bases not matched to a gene: 7. This CDR3 spans 15 amino acids. Germline V lookup: CDR1 MNHEY, CDR2 SMNVEV (reference sequence). The CDR3 here is CASRILAGYYNEQFF. Written as DNA, the CDR3 is TGTGCCAGCAGGATCCTAGCGGGGTATTACAATGAGCAGTTCTTC.

This sequence joins TRBV6-1 and TRBJ2-7, with a weak D call TRBD1 (6 bases). CDR3 length equals 14 residues. CDR1 MNHNS and CDR2 SASEGT come from the germline V gene. V was shortened by 2 bases and J by 2 bases, with 10 bases between the two germline ends. DNA for the CDR3: TGTGCCAGCAGTGAACAGGGGCCCACCTACGAGCAGTACTTC. It yields the protein CASSEQGPTYEQYF.

This clone was detected only a few times. This chain joins TRBV10-3 and TRBJ2-7, with D possibly being TRBD1 or TRBD2 (5 bases each). Germline V gene data show CDR1 as ENHRY and CDR2 as SYGVKD. With 2 bases removed from V and 3 bases from J, the gap between germline ends came to 11 bases. The CDR3 loop spans 14 amino acids. CDR3 in amino acids: CAISELLGVYEQYF. CDR3 nucleotides: TGTGCCATCAGTGAGCTTTTGGGGGTCTACGAGCAGTACTTC.

This chain connects TRBV21-1 to TRBJ1-4; the table assigns TRBD1, which was not confirmed against the DNA. TRBV21-1 counts as a pseudogene. CDR3 length: 19 residues. Written as DNA, the CDR3 is TGTGCCAGCAGCCAAGATTTGCTCGGGACAGGGGCGGATAATGAAAAACTGTTTTTT. Its translation is CASSQDLLGTGADNEKLFF.

The rearrangement uses TRBV23-1 and TRBJ2-7; TRBD1 matches at 11 bases. TRBV23-1 is sorted into the ORF group, with uncertain function. The CDR3 contains 14 residues. J was trimmed by 9 bases and V by 5 bases; bases with no gene match: 9. For the CDR3, the DNA is TGCGCCAGCAGTGGGACAGGGGGTACCTTTAGGCAGTACTTC. This codes for CASSGTGGTFRQYF.

The chain uses TRBV30 and TRBJ2-7; 7 bases line up with TRBD1. J lost 3 bases, V lost 8 bases, and 7 bases had no gene match. In germline, CDR1 is GTSNPN, CDR2 SVGIG (reference sequence). This CDR3 contains 12 residues. CDR3 amino acids: CAGKGAHYEQYF. The DNA for the CDR3 is TGTGCCGGAAAGGGGGCCCACTACGAGCAGTACTTC.

The chain carries TRBV29-1 and TRBJ2-7; either TRBD1 or TRBD2 may fit D (6 bases each). Germline V gives CDR1 SQVTM, CDR2 ANQGSEA. This CDR3 is 15 amino acids long. Deletions cut 4 bases from V and 4 bases from J, with 20 bases between. This CDR3 is CSVAGAWDRGYEQYF. CDR3 bases: TGCAGCGTTGCAGGGGCTTGGGATCGGGGGTACGAGCAGTACTTC.

This clone was observed a handful of times. This chain links TRBV6-5 with TRBJ1-1, with unresolved D. Deletions cut 0 bases from V and 1 base from J, with 9 bases between. The CDR3 is 15 residues long. Germline V lookup: CDR1 MNHEY, CDR2 SVGAGI. The CDR3 protein is CASSYSSAANTEAFF. In DNA, the CDR3 is TGTGCCAGCAGTTACTCTTCGGCGGCGAACACTGAAGCTTTCTTT.

The V and J genes are TRBV9 and TRBJ1-1; the D is unclear. Per the germline V gene, CDR1 is SGDLS and CDR2 is YYNGEE. The CDR3 length is 13 residues. The V gene lost 3 bases and the J gene lost 5 bases, with 11 bases spanning the gap. The CDR3 loop reads CASSGGTTTEAFF. The CDR3 region has the DNA TGTGCCAGCAGCGGGGGAACGACAACTGAAGCTTTCTTT.